The TCR beta chain described here comes from a study of Ad26.COV2.S vaccination and SARS-CoV-2 variants. Study-wide background: Of the COV1001 trial arms, the Ad26.COV2.S arm included the donor. The study gave Ad26.COV2.S intramuscularly, once or twice 56 days apart. The study's findings and limits: Spike-specific responses of CD8+ and CD4+ T cells were reported to display substantial breadth after vaccination.

Treatment given: about 20 received Ad26.COV2.S at low or high dose, single or two shots; roughly five received placebo; per-sample allocation not given. Day 63 after the first vaccine or placebo injection was the time point for sampling. Ad26 vector vaccine expressed Wuhan-strain SARS-CoV-2 spike. TCRdb's table, derived via immunoSEQ multiplex PCR, lists solely in-frame clones and lacks some. The sample includes some 340,000 clones, around 84% of them seen just once. The junction had 3 bases not matched to a gene; V was cut back by 5 bases and J by 2 bases. CDR3 size: 13 residues. Germline values: CDR1 SGHTA, CDR2 FQGNSA. In the case of this clone: What it recognizes is unknown.

The chain has TRBV7-2 and TRBJ2-7, with 7 bases fitting TRBD1. Material: peripheral blood, obtained in a trial of Ad26.COV2.S vaccine versus placebo. The sequence derives from a person aged 18-65 years who received the Ad26.COV2.S COVID-19 vaccine or a placebo. Here the CDR3 DNA reads TGTGCCAGCAGCATACAGGGGACCTACGAGCAGTACTTC. It specifies CASSIQGTYEQYF.